This TCR beta chain was recorded in a study of cytomegalovirus exposure and HLA in healthy donors. Germline assignment: CDR1 KGHSH and CDR2 LQKENI. This CDR3 is 15 amino acids long. Trimming cost V 3 bases and J 0 bases, with 6 bases left between them. Primers for the PCR totalled 60 Vbeta and 13 Jbeta. TCRdb's table, derived via immunoSEQ multiplex PCR, lists solely in-frame clones and lacks some. Here the sample spans over 150,000 clones, approximately 80% being singletons. The chain joins TRBV18 to TRBJ2-6, with no clear D. Input material: PBMCs. The sequence was collected from a man between 18 and 29 years old in good health and CMV-seropositive. The CDR3 reads CASSPPRSGANVLTF. In DNA form, the CDR3 reads TGTGCCAGCTCACCTCCCCGCTCTGGGGCCAACGTCCTGACTTTC.